Shown below are 5 T cell receptor beta chains from a single sample sequenced in a study of glioma-infiltrating T cells after dendritic cell vaccination. Noted time point: after dendritic cell vaccination, including at tumor progression/relapse. Method: immunoSEQ multiplex PCR; TCRdb's copy keeps in-frame clones and lacks some. This repertoire shows about 99,000 clones, 80% found once; its top ten account for 5.4%. The input for sequencing was blood, taken after dendritic cell vaccination. These receptors came from a human donor with glioblastoma.

The rearrangement links TRBV7-2 to TRBJ1-5; tentative D call: TRBD1 (5 bases). Trimming shortened V by 5 bases and J by 6 bases, and 14 bases separated the two germline ends. The CDR3 consists of 14 residues. CDR1 is SGHTA and CDR2 is FQGNSA in the germline V gene. The CDR3 DNA is TGTGCCAGCAGCCCAGGAGGGGCGCGTCAGCCCCAGCATTTT. Translated: CASSPGGARQPQHF. Together with reference TRBV7-2 and TRBJ1-5, the CDR3 gives the full variable domain: GAGVSQSPSNKVTEKGKDVELRCDPISGHTALYWYRQSLGQGLEFLIYFQGNSAPDKSGLPSDRFSAERTGGSVSTLTIQRTQQEDSAVYLCASSPGGARQPQHFGDGTRLSIL.

The chain is built from TRBV5-1 and TRBJ1-3; no firm D call. The V end was cut by 0 bases, the J end by 4 bases, with 2 bases between. This CDR3 region has 12 residues. The germline gives CDR1 SGHRS, CDR2 YFSETQ. The CDR3 coding sequence is TGCGCCAGCAGCTTGGCGGGAAACACCATATATTTT. Encoded protein: CASSLAGNTIYF.

This clone was observed a handful of times. An end of the junction differs from the germline gene, which may be a read error. V is TRBV4-1 and J is TRBJ2-1, with 9 bases that match TRBD2. The CDR3 runs 16 residues. The germline gives CDR1 MGHRA, CDR2 YSYEKL. CDR3 protein: CASSEEHSGGYNEQFF. CDR3 sequence (DNA): TGCGCCAGCAGCGAAGAGCATAGCGGGGGTTACAATGAGCAGTTCTTC.

This clone was picked up a small number of times. J is TRBJ2-7 and V is TRBV4-2; 10 bases are a match to TRBD2. CDR1 is LGHNA and CDR2 is YNFKEQ in the germline V gene. With V trimmed by 0 bases and J by 7 bases, 6 bases remained unmatched. The CDR3 extends over 15 amino acids. CDR3 DNA sequence: TGTGCCAGCAGCCAAGATAGCGGGGGGCTTTCGGAGCAGTACTTC. Encoded protein: CASSQDSGGLSEQYF.

The chain carries TRBV27 and TRBJ2-2; possibly TRBD1 for D (6 bases). Germline V gene lookup returns CDR1 MNHEY and CDR2 SMNVEV (reference sequence). The V end was cut by 5 bases, the J end by 1 base, with 17 bases between. This CDR3 spans 17 amino acids. Here the CDR3 DNA reads TGTGCCAGCAGTACCAGTTGGGGACACTTGAACACCGGGGAGCTGTTTTTT. Translated: CASSTSWGHLNTGELFF.